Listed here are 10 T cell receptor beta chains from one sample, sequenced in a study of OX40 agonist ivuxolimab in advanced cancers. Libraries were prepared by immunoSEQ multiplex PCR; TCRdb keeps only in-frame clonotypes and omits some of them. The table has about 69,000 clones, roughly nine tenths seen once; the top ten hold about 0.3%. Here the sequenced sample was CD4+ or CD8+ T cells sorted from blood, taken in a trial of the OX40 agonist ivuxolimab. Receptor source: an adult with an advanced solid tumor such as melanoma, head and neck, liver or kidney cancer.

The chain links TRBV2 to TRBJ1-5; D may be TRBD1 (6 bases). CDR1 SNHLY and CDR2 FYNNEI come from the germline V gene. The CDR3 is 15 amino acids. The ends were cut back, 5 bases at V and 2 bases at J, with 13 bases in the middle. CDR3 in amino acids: CASSLWGLGNQPQHF. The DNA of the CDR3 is TGTGCCAGCAGTTTATGGGGGCTTGGCAATCAGCCCCAGCATTTT.

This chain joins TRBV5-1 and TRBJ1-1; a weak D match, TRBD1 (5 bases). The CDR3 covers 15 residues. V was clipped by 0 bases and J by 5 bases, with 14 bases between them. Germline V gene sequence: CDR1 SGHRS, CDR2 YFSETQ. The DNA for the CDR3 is TGCGCCAGCAGCTTGGGCGACGGGGGAGGGACTGAAGCTTTCTTT. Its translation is CASSLGDGGGTEAFF.

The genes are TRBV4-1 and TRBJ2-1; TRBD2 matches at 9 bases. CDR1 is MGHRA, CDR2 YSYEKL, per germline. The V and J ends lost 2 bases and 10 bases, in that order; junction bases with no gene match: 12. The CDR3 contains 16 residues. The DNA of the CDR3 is TGCGCCAGCAGCCAACTGGATATGGGACTAGCAAACGAGCAGTTCTTC. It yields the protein CASSQLDMGLANEQFF.

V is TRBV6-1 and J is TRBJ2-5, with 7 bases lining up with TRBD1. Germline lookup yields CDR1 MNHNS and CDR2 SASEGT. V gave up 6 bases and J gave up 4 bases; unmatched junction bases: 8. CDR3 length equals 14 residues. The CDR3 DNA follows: TGTGCCAGCAGCCGTGACAGGGCGAGAGAGACCCAGTACTTC. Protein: CASSRDRARETQYF.

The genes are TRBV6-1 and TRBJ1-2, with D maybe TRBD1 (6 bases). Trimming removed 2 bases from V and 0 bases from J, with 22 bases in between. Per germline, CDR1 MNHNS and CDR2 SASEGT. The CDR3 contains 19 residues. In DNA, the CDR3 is TGTGCCAGCAGTGAAAGGGCGCGGGCAGGGGCTCTTCCTAACTATGGCTACACCTTC. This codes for CASSERARAGALPNYGYTF.

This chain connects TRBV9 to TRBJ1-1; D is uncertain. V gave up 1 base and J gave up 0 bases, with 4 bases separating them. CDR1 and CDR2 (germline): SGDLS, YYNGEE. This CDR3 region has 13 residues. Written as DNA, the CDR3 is TGTGCCAGCAGCGTACAGGTGAACACTGAAGCTTTCTTT. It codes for CASSVQVNTEAFF.

This chain's CDR3 is CAWSVPTSTDTQYF. CDR3 DNA sequence: TGTGCCTGGAGTGTCCCTACTAGCACAGATACGCAGTATTTT. This sequence joins TRBV30 and TRBJ2-3; D unresolved. The V gene's germline CDR1 is GTSNPN and CDR2 SVGIG (reference sequence). This CDR3 is 14 amino acids long. The germline V and J ends were trimmed by 0 bases and 0 bases, with 7 bases remaining between them.

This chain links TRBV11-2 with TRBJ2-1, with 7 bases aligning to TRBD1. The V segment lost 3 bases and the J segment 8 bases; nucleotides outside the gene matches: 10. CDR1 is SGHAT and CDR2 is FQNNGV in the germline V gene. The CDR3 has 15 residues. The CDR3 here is CASSFQMDRFYEQFF. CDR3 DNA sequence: TGTGCCAGCAGCTTCCAGATGGACAGGTTCTATGAGCAGTTCTTC.

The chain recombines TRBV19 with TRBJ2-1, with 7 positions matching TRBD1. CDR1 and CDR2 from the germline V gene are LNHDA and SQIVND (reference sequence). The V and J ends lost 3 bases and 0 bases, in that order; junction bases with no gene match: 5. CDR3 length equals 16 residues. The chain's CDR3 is CASSILRTGSYNEQFF. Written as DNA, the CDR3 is TGTGCCAGTAGTATCCTGAGGACAGGCTCCTACAATGAGCAGTTCTTC.

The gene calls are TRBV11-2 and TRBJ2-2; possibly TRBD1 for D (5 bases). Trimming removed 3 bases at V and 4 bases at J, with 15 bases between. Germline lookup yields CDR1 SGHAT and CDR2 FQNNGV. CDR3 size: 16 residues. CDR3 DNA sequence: TGTGCCAGCAGCTTCGACTCTCCCCAGGGCACCGGGGAGCTGTTTTTT. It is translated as CASSFDSPQGTGELFF.